The subject of this entry is one TCR beta chain. Its specificity is not known. The record originates from a study of cytotoxic CD8 clonotypes in ibrutinib-treated CLL. Study findings and constraints: On treatment, the uncommon public clonotypes contracted or remained stable. Circulating CD8+ T-cell counts were tracked by baseline clonality, which exceeded that of age-matched healthy donors.

Sequencing was performed with immunoSEQ multiplex PCR; in TCRdb, only in-frame clones are kept and a portion is missing. The data show over 65,000 clones, 75% to 85% seen once. Germline CDR1 LGHNA, CDR2 YNFKEQ. Trimming took off 4 bases at V and 1 base at J, with 9 bases between the two ends. The length of the CDR3 is 14 residues. The clonotype comes from a human donor with chronic lymphocytic leukemia. V is TRBV4-2 and J is TRBJ2-3; D ambiguous. Sequenced material: PBMCs, taken after 12 months of ibrutinib treatment. The CDR3 loop is CASSPRPGTDTQYF. Here the CDR3 DNA reads TGTGCCAGCAGCCCCCGTCCGGGCACAGATACGCAGTATTTT.